These 21 T cell receptor beta chains came from one sample sequenced in a study of cytomegalovirus exposure and HLA in healthy donors. Both 60 Vbeta primers and 13 Jbeta primers went into the PCR. The repertoire was sequenced with immunoSEQ multiplex PCR; TCRdb's copy has only in-frame clones and lacks some. The sample yields about 140,000 clones, roughly 80% seen once. Sequencing used PBMCs. Source of these receptors: a middle-aged man in good health and CMV-seronegative.

The chain employs TRBV10-3 and TRBJ2-5; 15 bases line up with TRBD2. Germline V CDR1 and CDR2: ENHRY, SYGVKD. The CDR3 extends over 14 amino acids. V dropped 8 bases and J dropped 4; count of bases not matched to a gene: 2. CDR3 protein: CAIGLAGGRETQYF. The DNA for the CDR3 is TGTGCCATCGGACTAGCGGGGGGGCGAGAGACCCAGTACTTC.

This chain connects TRBV13 to TRBJ1-4; 10 bases fit TRBD1. Germline CDR1 PRHDT, CDR2 FYEKMQ (reference sequence). The CDR3 runs 14 residues. After removal of 5 bases from V and 6 bases from J, the junction contained 3 bases not matched to a gene. CDR3 amino acids: CASSTTGGDEKLFF. CDR3 DNA: TGTGCCAGCAGCACGACAGGGGGCGATGAAAAACTGTTTTTT.

The chain links TRBV13 to TRBJ2-3; 7 bases agree with TRBD1. CDR1 and CDR2 from the germline V gene are PRHDT and FYEKMQ (reference sequence). The CDR3 is made up of 15 amino acids. The V segment lost 5 bases and the J segment 0 bases; nucleotides outside the gene matches: 5. CDR3 sequence (DNA): TGTGCCAGCAGCGCGGACAGGTTCAGCACAGATACGCAGTATTTT. Protein: CASSADRFSTDTQYF.

The chain links TRBV7-3 to TRBJ1-6; maybe TRBD1 (5 bases). From germline, CDR1 is SGHTA and CDR2 FQGTGA. The V gene lost 0 bases and the J gene lost 13 bases, with 19 bases spanning the gap. The CDR3 contains 16 residues. CDR3 residues: CASSLTAGVGGGPLHF. The CDR3 bases are TGTGCCAGCAGCTTAACGGCCGGTGTCGGGGGGGGGCCCCTCCACTTT.

This sequence joins TRBV2 and TRBJ1-1; tentative D call: TRBD1 (5 bases). Per germline, CDR1 SNHLY and CDR2 FYNNEI. V lost 6 bases and J lost 2, with 13 bases in between. CDR3 length: 14 amino acids. The CDR3 protein is CASRGGTGNTEAFF. DNA of the CDR3: TGTGCCAGCAGGGGAGGGACGGGCAACACTGAAGCTTTCTTT.

The chain recombines TRBV2 with TRBJ1-2, with 8 positions matching TRBD1. The CDR3 extends over 12 amino acids. J gave up 10 bases and V 11 bases, and 12 bases lay outside the gene matches. Germline CDR1 reads SNHLY; CDR2 reads FYNNEI. The CDR3 coding sequence is TGTGCCGGGGACAGGTCCAAGGAGGACTACACCTTC. This translates into CAGDRSKEDYTF.

V gene TRBV5-5 combines with J gene TRBJ2-2; D is possibly TRBD1 (6 bases). The germline V gene has CDR1 SGHKS and CDR2 YYEKEE (reference sequence). CDR3 size: 14 residues. The V end was cut by 4 bases, the J end by 6 bases, with 13 bases between. For the CDR3, the DNA is TGTGCCAGCAGCCTTACAGGGTACCCCGGGGAGCTGTTTTTT. It encodes CASSLTGYPGELFF.

About this clone itself: Germline and junction disagree at one end, which may indicate a read error. V gene TRBV7-2 combines with J gene TRBJ2-2; D possibly corresponds to TRBD2 (6 bases). Per the germline V gene, CDR1 is SGHTA and CDR2 is FQGNSA. This CDR3 has 17 amino acids. The CDR3 nucleotides read TGTGCCAGCAGCTTTATGAGGGGAATAGCGAACACCGGGGGGCTGTTTTTT. It specifies CASSFMRGIANTGGLFF.

This clone was detected only a few times. This rearrangement joins TRBV15 to TRBJ2-2, with a possible D match to TRBD1 (5 bases). Trimming took off 7 bases at V and 5 bases at J, with 20 bases between the two ends. CDR3 length: 16 amino acids. From germline, CDR1 is LNHNV and CDR2 YYDKDF (reference sequence). CDR3 amino acids: CATTGDEGVVTGELFF. DNA of the CDR3: TGTGCCACCACCGGAGATGAAGGGGTGGTAACCGGGGAGCTGTTTTTT.

The chain uses TRBV5-1 and TRBJ1-2; no reliable D call. This CDR3 comprises 15 residues. Between the trimmed V and J ends, which lost 0 bases and 2 bases, there was a span of 11 bases. In germline, CDR1 is SGHRS, CDR2 YFSETQ. In DNA form, the CDR3 reads TGCGCCAGCAGCTTGGGGTCGGCAGCGAACTATGGCTACACCTTC. It specifies CASSLGSAANYGYTF.

The chain joins TRBV4-3 to TRBJ1-3; the D gene is possibly TRBD1 (6 bases). Germline V gene lookup returns CDR1 LGHNA and CDR2 YSLEER. The CDR3 is 16 amino acids. The germline V and J ends were trimmed by 0 bases and 2 bases, with 11 bases remaining between them. CDR3 region: CASSQDSEGAGNTIYF. The CDR3 DNA sequence: TGCGCCAGCAGCCAAGATTCCGAGGGGGCTGGAAACACCATATATTTT.

This clone was seen a few times. This chain links TRBV19 with TRBJ1-2, with 8 bases matching TRBD1. The V gene end was trimmed by 5 bases and the J gene end by 7 bases; junction bases not matched to a gene: 9. Per the germline V gene, CDR1 is LNHDA and CDR2 is SQIVND (reference sequence). The CDR3 extends over 14 amino acids. As DNA, the CDR3 is TGTGCCAGTAGTCCCCGGACAGGGTGGGGTGGCTACACCTTC. Amino acids: CASSPRTGWGGYTF.

This clone was seen a few times. This chain connects TRBV4-1 to TRBJ2-6; tentatively, D is TRBD1 (5 bases). Germline loops: CDR1 MGHRA, CDR2 YSYEKL. This CDR3 is 18 amino acids long. The germline V and J ends were trimmed by 4 bases and 1 base, with 17 bases remaining between them. CDR3 sequence: CASSLTQGRVSGANVLTF. The CDR3 DNA reads as TGCGCCAGCAGCCTGACCCAGGGTAGGGTTTCTGGGGCCAACGTCCTGACTTTC.

The chain joins TRBV28 to TRBJ2-5, with 9 positions matching TRBD1. This CDR3 is 16 amino acids long. The ends lost 6 bases at V and 6 bases at J; junction bases unmatched: 14. CDR1 is MDHEN, CDR2 SYDVKM, per germline. CDR3 nucleotide sequence: TGTGCCAGCAGCTACCTCCGGGACAGGGAGGGGAAGACCCAGTACTTC. Amino acid sequence: CASSYLRDREGKTQYF.

The chain has TRBV11-2 and TRBJ2-7, with a weak D call TRBD2 (5 bases). This CDR3 has 11 amino acids. Deletions cut 5 bases from V and 4 bases from J, with 6 bases between. The V gene's germline CDR1 is SGHAT and CDR2 FQNNGV. The DNA for the CDR3 is TGTGCCAGCAGCATAGCGTACGAGCAGTACTTC. Its protein product is CASSIAYEQYF.

The genes are TRBV27 and TRBJ1-5; TRBD1 is a possible D gene (5 bases). Germline CDR1 is MNHEY and CDR2 is SMNVEV (reference sequence). This CDR3 contains 13 residues. Trimming removed 7 bases at V and 5 bases at J, with 12 bases between. CDR3 coding DNA: TGTGCCAGCAAAGGACGGGGGGATCAGCCCCAGCATTTT. Encoded protein: CASKGRGDQPQHF.

The chain carries TRBV5-6 and TRBJ2-5; D might be TRBD1 (7 bases). Trimming removed 3 bases at V and 5 bases at J, with 14 bases between. The CDR3 consists of 14 residues. CDR1 and CDR2 from the germline V gene are SGHDT and YYEEEE. The CDR3 sequence is CASSWTGGGETQYF. The CDR3 region has the DNA TGTGCCAGCAGCTGGACAGGCGGAGGGGAGACCCAGTACTTC. Filled out from reference TRBV5-6 and TRBJ2-5, the complete variable domain reads DAGVTQSPTHLIKTRGQQVTLRCSPKSGHDTVSWYQQALGQGPQFIFQYYEEEERQRGNFPDRFSGHQFPNYSSELNVNALLLGDSALYLCASSWTGGGETQYFGPGTRLLVL.

This clone came up a few times. The chain recombines TRBV9 with TRBJ2-7; 13 bases align to TRBD2. V lost 4 bases and J lost 6; bases outside the gene matches: 10. The CDR3 sequence is 16 residues long. CDR1 is SGDLS and CDR2 is YYNGEE in the germline V gene. The chain's CDR3 is CASSTGLAGALGEQYF. The CDR3 DNA follows: TGTGCCAGCAGCACCGGACTAGCGGGGGCCCTCGGCGAGCAGTACTTC.

The chain combines TRBV9 with TRBJ2-7, with D possibly TRBD2 on 6 matching bases. CDR3 length: 15 residues. Germline CDR1 is SGDLS and CDR2 is YYNGEE. The V end was cut by 1 base, the J end by 1 base, with 12 bases between. Here the CDR3 DNA reads TGTGCCAGCAGCGTAAGTTCGGGGGTTTCCTACGAGCAGTACTTC. Translated: CASSVSSGVSYEQYF. Full variable domain (rest looked up from reference TRBV9 and TRBJ2-7): DSGVTQTPKHLITATGQRVTLRCSPRSGDLSVYWYQQSLDQGLQFLIQYYNGEERAKGNILERFSAQQFPDLHSELNLSSLELGDSALYFCASSVSSGVSYEQYFGPGTRLTVT.

This clone was recorded only once. The chain combines TRBV5-1 with TRBJ2-1; 13 nucleotides agree with TRBD2. The CDR3 loop spans 15 amino acids. J gave up 5 bases and V 5 bases, and 4 bases lay outside the gene matches. Per germline, CDR1 SGHRS and CDR2 YFSETQ. The CDR3 DNA follows: TGCGCCAGCAGGGACGGGACTAGCGGGGACAATGAGCAGTTCTTC. Protein product: CASRDGTSGDNEQFF.

The chain recombines TRBV10-3 with TRBJ2-7, with D possibly TRBD1 on 5 matching bases. The germline V and J ends were trimmed by 0 bases and 10 bases, with 10 bases remaining between them. This CDR3 has 12 residues. Germline V gene sequence: CDR1 ENHRY, CDR2 SYGVKD. The CDR3 nucleotides are TGTGCCATCAGTGAGTCGGGGCTGCCTCAGTACTTC. Translating it yields CAISESGLPQYF.